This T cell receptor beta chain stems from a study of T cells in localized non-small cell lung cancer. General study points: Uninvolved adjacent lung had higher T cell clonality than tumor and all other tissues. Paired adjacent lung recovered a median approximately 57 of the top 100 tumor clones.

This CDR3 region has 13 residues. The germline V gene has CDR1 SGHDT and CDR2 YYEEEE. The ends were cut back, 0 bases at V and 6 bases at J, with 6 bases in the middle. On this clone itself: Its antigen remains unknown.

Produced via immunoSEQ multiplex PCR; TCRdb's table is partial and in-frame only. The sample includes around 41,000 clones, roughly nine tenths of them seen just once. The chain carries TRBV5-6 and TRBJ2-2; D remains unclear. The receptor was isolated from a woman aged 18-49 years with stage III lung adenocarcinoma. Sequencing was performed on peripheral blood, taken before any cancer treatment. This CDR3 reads CASSLGRAGELFF. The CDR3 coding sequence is TGTGCCAGCAGCTTGGGTCGAGCCGGGGAGCTGTTTTTT.